This T cell receptor (beta chain) was recovered during a study of PD-1 blockade in classical Hodgkin lymphoma. In regard to this clone: Antigen unknown.

Data came from immunoSEQ multiplex PCR; TCRdb stores just in-frame clones and leaves some out. Among 90,000 to 100,000 clones listed, approximately 89% were seen once. Whole-study results and caveats: Patients with a complete response exhibited baseline diversity comparable to newly diagnosed patients. Unlike CD8+ TCR diversity, which did not rise significantly by C4D1, CD4+ TCR diversity did. According to reports, newly diagnosed patients had lower baseline TCR diversity than healthy donors, and relapsed/refractory patients had lower baseline TCR diversity still.

No patient escaped relapse after autologous stem cell transplantation, and brentuximab vedotin exposure varied. The material was peripheral blood mononuclear cells (PBMCs), obtained before the second cycle of nivolumab. The clonotype originates from a human donor with classical Hodgkin lymphoma.

The DNA for the CDR3 is TGTGCCAGCAGTCTCCAGGACAGGGCAAGCGGTTTCGGGCGCCGCGGGGAGCTGTTTTTT. Its translation is CASSLQDRASGFGRRGELFF. The chain employs TRBV27 and TRBJ2-2; 8 bases map to TRBD1. This CDR3 comprises 20 residues. V trimming: 5 bases; J trimming: 7 bases; junction bases outside the gene matches: 24. CDR1 is MNHEY, CDR2 SMNVEV, per germline (reference sequence).